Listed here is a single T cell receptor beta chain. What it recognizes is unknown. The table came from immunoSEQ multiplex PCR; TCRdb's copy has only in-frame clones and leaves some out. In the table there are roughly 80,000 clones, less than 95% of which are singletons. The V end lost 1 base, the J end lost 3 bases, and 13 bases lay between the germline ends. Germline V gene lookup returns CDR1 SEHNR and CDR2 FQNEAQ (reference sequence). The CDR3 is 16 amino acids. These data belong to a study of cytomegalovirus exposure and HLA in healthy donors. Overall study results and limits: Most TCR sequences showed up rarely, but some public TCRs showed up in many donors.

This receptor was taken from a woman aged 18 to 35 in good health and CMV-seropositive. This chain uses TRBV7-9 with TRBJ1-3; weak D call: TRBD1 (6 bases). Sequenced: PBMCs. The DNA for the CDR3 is TGTGCCAGCAGCTTAGGTGCGGGGGCAGGTGGAAACACCATATATTTT. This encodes CASSLGAGAGGNTIYF.